A single sample is the source of the 8 T cell receptor beta chains below, sequenced in a study of cytomegalovirus exposure and HLA in healthy donors. With 60 Vbeta and 13 Jbeta primers, the PCR was carried out. Only in-frame clones appear in the TCRdb table, and some are missing; sequencing was by immunoSEQ multiplex PCR. This sample's clone table lists roughly 120,000 clones. Sequenced material: PBMCs. The receptors were gathered from a man aged 35 to 55 in good health and CMV-seropositive.

The chain joins TRBV7-8 to TRBJ2-1; TRBD2 matches at 10 bases. From germline, CDR1 is SGHVS and CDR2 FQNEAQ. The CDR3 has 19 residues. The junction had 15 bases not matched to a gene; V was cut back by 3 bases and J by 4 bases. The CDR3 DNA sequence: TGTGCCAGCAGCTTGGGCGCCAGTTTAGGACTAGCGGATTACAATGAGCAGTTCTTC. Its translation: CASSLGASLGLADYNEQFF.

The chain employs TRBV9 and TRBJ2-3; a weak D match, TRBD2 (6 bases). V shed 5 bases and J shed 9 bases, with 16 bases lying between them. The CDR3 is 13 residues long. Germline values: CDR1 SGDLS, CDR2 YYNGEE. The CDR3 DNA reads as TGTGCCAGCAGTGCGGGAACGGCAGGGACGCAGTATTTT. It yields the protein CASSAGTAGTQYF. Supplemented by reference TRBV9 and TRBJ2-3, the full variable domain reads DSGVTQTPKHLITATGQRVTLRCSPRSGDLSVYWYQQSLDQGLQFLIQYYNGEERAKGNILERFSAQQFPDLHSELNLSSLELGDSALYFCASSAGTAGTQYFGPGTRLTVL.

The chain links TRBV28 to TRBJ1-1; D is perhaps TRBD1 (5 bases). The V end was cut by 7 bases, the J end by 0 bases, with 24 bases between. From germline, CDR1 is MDHEN and CDR2 SYDVKM. The CDR3 has 18 residues. CDR3: CASTNEWEGMGMNTEAFF. In nucleotides, the CDR3 is TGTGCCAGCACGAACGAGTGGGAGGGGATGGGCATGAACACTGAAGCTTTCTTT.

V and J are TRBV5-6 and TRBJ2-1, with 10 bases identical to TRBD2. CDR3 length: 15 amino acids. From germline, CDR1 is SGHDT and CDR2 YYEEEE. The ends lost 3 bases at V and 4 bases at J; junction bases unmatched: 4. Written as DNA, the CDR3 is TGTGCCAGCAGCTCGGGACTAGCGATATACAATGAGCAGTTCTTC. Encoded protein: CASSSGLAIYNEQFF.

This chain connects TRBV10-3 to TRBJ2-3; TRBD1 is a possible D gene (6 bases). With 6 bases removed from V and 2 bases from J, the gap between germline ends came to 15 bases. CDR1 is ENHRY, CDR2 SYGVKD, per germline. The CDR3 is 15 amino acids. The CDR3 region has the DNA TGTGCCATCAGCGAAACACAGGGTTTCACAGATACGCAGTATTTT. It codes for CAISETQGFTDTQYF.

CDR3 sequence: CASSHRDRGRSAGANVLTF. CDR3 DNA sequence: TGTGCCAGCAGCCACAGGGACAGGGGGCGAAGCGCTGGGGCCAACGTCCTGACTTTC. The chain couples TRBV7-8 to TRBJ2-6, with TRBD1 matching over 12 bases. The CDR3 is made up of 19 amino acids. From germline, CDR1 is SGHVS and CDR2 FQNEAQ. After removal of 5 bases from V and 2 bases from J, the junction contained 10 bases not matched to a gene.

V gene TRBV29-1 combines with J gene TRBJ2-2; TRBD2 might be the D (5 bases). The V end was cut by 5 bases, the J end by 0 bases, with 13 bases between. Germline CDR1 is SQVTM and CDR2 is ANQGSEA. This CDR3 contains 15 residues. CDR3 DNA: TGCAGCGTTAGTCCTCGGGGTTCGAACACCGGGGAGCTGTTTTTT. Its protein is CSVSPRGSNTGELFF.

The J gene is TRBJ2-1, the V gene TRBV7-8; 16 nucleotides match TRBD2. Per the germline V gene, CDR1 is SGHVS and CDR2 is FQNEAQ. The J segment lost 0 bases and the V segment lost 6 bases, leaving 8 bases of the junction unmatched. CDR3 length: 19 amino acids. The CDR3 region has the DNA TGTGCCAGCAGAGGCTCCGGGACTAGCGGGAGGGGCTCCTACAATGAGCAGTTCTTC. This sequence encodes CASRGSGTSGRGSYNEQFF.